These T cell receptor beta chains were read from a single sample in a study of blood T cell repertoires in COVID-19. Method: immunoSEQ multiplex PCR; TCRdb's copy keeps in-frame clones and lacks some. Found here are about 260,000 clones, about 87% of them singletons; the top ten hold less than 5%. Sequencing was performed on peripheral blood. The source is a man between 60 and 70 years old who had recovered from COVID-19. The CDR3 runs from the conserved cysteine through the conserved F or W.

V gene: TRBV28
J gene: TRBJ1-1
CDR3 protein: CASSWRANTEAFF

V gene: TRBV27
J gene: TRBJ2-3
CDR3 protein: CASSLSGGADTQYF

V gene: TRBV5-6
J gene: TRBJ2-3
CDR3 protein: CASSPPGLAGGSTDTQYF

V gene: TRBV5-5
J gene: TRBJ2-7
CDR3 protein: CASSFNNEQYF

V gene: TRBV14
J gene: TRBJ1-5
CDR3 protein: CASSQSKGAGSNGNQPQHF

V gene: TRBV6-5
J gene: TRBJ2-3
CDR3 protein: CASSYDSKDTQYF

V gene: TRBV11-3
J gene: TRBJ2-5
CDR3 protein: CASSLGRSSGETQYF

V gene: TRBV15
J gene: TRBJ2-5
CDR3 protein: CATSTTSRNRGVQETQYF

V gene: TRBV2
J gene: TRBJ1-6
CDR3 protein: CASSGPGENSPLHF

V gene: TRBV7-8
J gene: TRBJ1-1
CDR3 protein: CASSFNPGVDTEAFF

V gene: TRBV5-6
J gene: TRBJ2-2
CDR3 protein: CASSLMRPGQKAGELFF

V gene: TRBV3-1/TRBV3-2
J gene: TRBJ2-5
CDR3 protein: CASSQGGGQYF

V gene: TRBV7-6
J gene: TRBJ2-5
CDR3 protein: CASSLSPSFAVETQYF

V gene: TRBV30
J gene: TRBJ1-6
CDR3 protein: CAWSVLGTAHSPLHF

V gene: TRBV5-1
J gene: TRBJ2-2
CDR3 protein: CASSQGDGYTGELFF

V gene: TRBV6-2/TRBV6-3
J gene: TRBJ1-2
CDR3 protein: CASSYSEANYGYTF

V gene: TRBV30
J gene: TRBJ2-1
CDR3 protein: CAWMGLAGGPGEQFF

V gene: TRBV5-1
J gene: -
CDR3 protein: CASSLTSQLEELFF

V gene: TRBV7-3
J gene: TRBJ2-3
CDR3 protein: CASSATQQGSTDTQYF

V gene: TRBV10-3
J gene: TRBJ1-4
CDR3 protein: CAISESQGSLFF

V gene: TRBV5-1
J gene: TRBJ2-7
CDR3 protein: CASSLAGGVDEQYF

V gene: TRBV12-5
J gene: TRBJ2-7
CDR3 protein: CASGTKGVHEQYF